Listed below are T cell receptor beta chains from one sample, sequenced in a study of shared clonotypes between healthy human individuals. Profiled with immunoSEQ multiplex PCR; TCRdb holds only in-frame clones, not every one. There are about 690,000 clones in the sample; 90% occur only once, and about 34% lies in the top ten. Sequencing used memory CD8+ T cells from PBMCs. The receptors here all came from a man aged 18 to 30 in good health. Some clones in this sample may be carry-over from other donors' samples. Each CDR3 is given without its conserved first and last residue. Fields, in order: V gene, clone size, CDR3 protein. Size is stated for part of the rows, as once, few or many counts, or as a class when the clone is expanded.

TRBV7-9 | NA | ASSGPIRDKGDGYT
TRBV2 | once | ASSEGRTYSGNTIY
TRBV9 | NA | ASSPSGGRASNEQF
TRBV7-9 | NA | ASSLGVTGTDTQY
TRBV15 | once | ATSRGTGGLDEQF
TRBV5-4 | few | ASSREPTDTQY
TRBV9 | NA | ASRDSPTSTGSYNEQF
TRBV14 | NA | ASSPLTGGAGAEQY
TRBV2 | NA | ASSLLAGGPSNEQF
TRBV12-5 | NA | ASGLTVLAGAPGELF